This T cell receptor beta chain is drawn from a study of shared clonotypes between healthy human individuals. This CDR3 comprises 16 residues. The V gene end was trimmed by 3 bases and the J gene end by 4 bases; junction bases not matched to a gene: 8. Germline CDR1 and CDR2: KGHSH and LQKENI. The repertoire was sequenced with immunoSEQ multiplex PCR; TCRdb's copy has only in-frame clones and lacks some. In the table there are about 680,000 clones, 72% of which are singletons. V gene TRBV18 combines with J gene TRBJ1-4; 7 bases agree with TRBD1. The clonotype comes from a woman in her 30s in good health. Material: memory CD4+ T cells sorted from blood. Subset defined: CD45RA-negative fraction. CDR3: CASSPDRRAGNEKLFF. The CDR3 nucleotides are TGTGCCAGCTCACCGGACAGGAGGGCCGGTAATGAAAAACTGTTTTTT.